These 10 T cell receptor beta chains came from one sample sequenced in a study of T-cell reconstitution after alpha-beta-depleted transplantation in children. Unique molecular identifiers were used to barcode this TCRbeta library. TCRdb reanalysed the PCR reads using MiXCR and keeps one entry per CDR3 protein. Among about 340,000 distinct CDR3 sequences, 15% to 20% were seen once, and the ten largest hold about 41%. Specimen: PBMCs, mostly from graft donor cells, collected 360 days after TCRalphabeta/CD19-depleted stem cell transplant. Receptors were obtained from a male patient aged 2-9 years who had a stem cell transplant for acute lymphoblastic leukemia, so the T cells may come from the graft donor.

The chain joins TRBV20-1 to TRBJ1-5, with 8 bases fitting TRBD1. Trimming cost V 4 bases and J 3 bases; bases outside gene matches: 5. The CDR3 is 14 residues long. Germline loops: CDR1 DFQATT, CDR2 SNEGSKA (reference sequence). CDR3 sequence: CSATQGANNQPQHF. CDR3 in DNA: TGCAGTGCTACCCAGGGGGCGAACAATCAGCCCCAGCATTTT.

The rearrangement uses TRBV3-1 and TRBJ2-1; no clear D. V shed 1 base and J shed 8 bases, with 21 bases lying between them. Germline V lookup: CDR1 LGHDT, CDR2 YNNKEL (reference sequence). This CDR3 comprises 17 residues. The chain's CDR3 is CASSQGEYSAIEDEQFF. Here the CDR3 DNA reads TGTGCCAGCAGCCAAGGAGAATACTCAGCCATCGAGGATGAGCAGTTCTTC.

This clonotype has just a few counts. The chain recombines TRBV20-1 with TRBJ1-5; D is ambiguous. Looked up from germline, CDR1 is DFQATT and CDR2 is SNEGSKA (reference sequence). Trimming cost V 6 bases and J 0 bases, with 15 bases left between them. CDR3 size: 15 residues. DNA for the CDR3: TGCAGTGCAACGCGAGGACGGAATAGCAATCAGCCCCAGCATTTT. It translates to CSATRGRNSNQPQHF.

A few counts support this clonotype. The chain combines TRBV10-3 with TRBJ1-4; TRBD1 aligns across 7 bases. Per germline, CDR1 ENHRY and CDR2 SYGVKD. The CDR3 totals 13 residues. V lost 3 bases to trimming and J lost 5 bases; unmatched junction nucleotides: 0. The CDR3: CAISDRGNEKLFF. In DNA form, the CDR3 reads TGTGCCATCAGTGACAGGGGGAATGAAAAACTGTTTTTT.

There are a few counts of this clonotype. The rearrangement uses TRBV12-3 or TRBV12-4 and TRBJ2-2; the D gene is possibly TRBD2 (5 bases). The germline V and J ends were trimmed by 4 bases and 4 bases, with 22 bases remaining between them. The CDR3 consists of 18 residues. The CDR3 here is CASSSPPPAAKLTGELFF. Here the CDR3 DNA reads TGTGCCAGCAGTTCCCCCCCGCCAGCGGCCAAACTCACCGGGGAGCTGTTTTTT.

V gene TRBV18 combines with J gene TRBJ2-7, with D perhaps assigned TRBD1 or TRBD2 (5 bases each). The germline gives CDR1 KGHSH, CDR2 LQKENI. The CDR3 spans 14 residues. The ends were cut back, 2 bases at V and 2 bases at J, with 10 bases in the middle. The CDR3 coding sequence is TGTGCCAGCTCACCAGGAGGACACCCCTACGAGCAGTACTTC. This sequence encodes CASSPGGHPYEQYF.

The chain is built from TRBV24-1 and TRBJ2-1; no reliable D call. This CDR3 has 11 residues. With 12 bases removed from V and 4 bases from J, the gap between germline ends came to 9 bases. CDR1 KGHDR and CDR2 SFDVKD come from the germline V gene. The CDR3 bases are TGTGCCGTGGCGACGTACAATGAGCAGTTCTTC. Translating it yields CAVATYNEQFF.

This clonotype was observed at least ten times. The CDR3 sequence: CSARDSAYEQYF. CDR3 nucleotides: TGCAGTGCTAGAGATTCAGCCTACGAGCAGTACTTC. This chain connects TRBV20-1 to TRBJ2-7, with D unresolved. The germline CDR1 and CDR2 sequences are DFQATT and SNEGSKA (reference sequence). CDR3 length: 12 residues. V shed 0 bases and J shed 2 bases, with 5 bases lying between them.

This clonotype has more than one count but fewer than ten. The genes are TRBV28 and TRBJ2-3; D remains unclear. The length of the CDR3 is 13 residues. Trimming removed 8 bases from V and 0 bases from J, with 9 bases in between. CDR1 and CDR2 from the germline V gene are MDHEN and SYDVKM. The CDR3 DNA is TGTGCCAGCGGCAGGATTAGCACAGATACGCAGTATTTT. Protein: CASGRISTDTQYF.

V gene TRBV5-6 combines with J gene TRBJ2-1; D is unresolved. The CDR3 spans 18 residues. V lost 2 bases and J 5 bases, leaving 23 bases between the germline ends. From germline, CDR1 is SGHDT and CDR2 YYEEEE. DNA for the CDR3: TGTGCCAGCAGCTTTCCTCGGACCCCGGTACCCTCAGACAATGAGCAGTTCTTC. Translating it yields CASSFPRTPVPSDNEQFF.